These 8 T cell receptor beta chains were all obtained from the same sample, sequenced in a study of blood T cells in healthy people across ages. Together with a sample-barcoded 5' primer, a J-beta primer mix was included in a second PCR lasting about 7 to 11 cycles. A single record per CDR3 protein comes from TCRdb applying MiXCR to the 5' RACE reads. The table has some 1.1 million distinct CDR3 sequences, less than 45% seen once. Input material: blood. The origin of the receptors is a man aged 18 to 30 in good health.

This clonotype was recorded a few times. A much larger clone lies one base from this, so it may be a read error. The J gene is TRBJ2-7, the V gene TRBV27; D could derive from TRBD1 or TRBD2 (5 bases each). V was clipped by 0 bases and J by 7 bases, with 34 bases between them. Germline values: CDR1 MNHEY, CDR2 SMNVEV (reference sequence). The CDR3 length is 21 residues. CDR3 loop: CASSLSYMSRGGPSSYNEQYF. The CDR3 nucleotides read TGTGCCAGCAGTTTATCGTATATGTCGAGGGGCGGGCCGAGCTCCTACAATGAGCAGTACTTC.

A few counts support this clonotype. V and J are TRBV3-1 and TRBJ1-1; TRBD1 aligns across 8 bases. CDR1 and CDR2 (germline): LGHDT, YNNKEL (reference sequence). V trimming: 7 bases; J trimming: 4 bases; junction bases outside the gene matches: 17. CDR3 length: 17 amino acids. The CDR3 DNA reads TGTGCCAGCACACAGGGGGAGGGGGCGTTCTTCGGCACTGAAGCTTTCTTT. Its translation is CASTQGEGAFFGTEAFF.

The chain's CDR3 is CASSPDRFLYEQYF. The CDR3 bases are TGTGCCAGCAGCCCCGACAGGTTTCTCTACGAGCAGTACTTC. The rearrangement links TRBV7-2 to TRBJ2-7, with a weak D call TRBD1 (6 bases). Deletions cut 5 bases from V and 3 bases from J, with 14 bases between. The CDR3 sequence is 14 residues long. Looked up from germline, CDR1 is SGHTA and CDR2 is FQGNSA.

The chain joins TRBV6-2 or TRBV6-3 to TRBJ1-5, with D maybe TRBD1 (5 bases). Germline V gene lookup returns CDR1 MNHEY and CDR2 SVGEGT. CDR3 size: 15 residues. Trimming took off 0 bases at V and 2 bases at J, with 8 bases between the two ends. The chain's CDR3 is CASSYSTRGNQPQHF. The DNA for the CDR3 is TGTGCCAGCAGTTACTCGACCAGGGGCAATCAGCCCCAGCATTTT.

This clonotype was seen a handful of times. V is TRBV27 and J is TRBJ2-1; TRBD1 agrees at 8 bases. The germline CDR1 and CDR2 sequences are MNHEY and SMNVEV (reference sequence). This CDR3 is built from 16 residues. J was trimmed by 4 bases and V by 0 bases; bases with no gene match: 5. CDR3 sequence reads: CASSLSRTGTYNEQFF. The CDR3 DNA is TGTGCCAGCAGTTTATCCCGGACAGGGACTTACAATGAGCAGTTCTTC.

The rearrangement joins TRBV5-1 to TRBJ2-4, with 10 bases fitting TRBD2. The CDR3 has 16 amino acids. J lost 5 bases, V lost 0 bases, and 5 bases had no gene match. CDR1 and CDR2 from the germline V gene are SGHRS and YFSETQ. DNA of the CDR3: TGCGCCAGCAGCTTGGCGGGACTAGCGAGGGAAAACATTCAGTACTTC. It yields the protein CASSLAGLARENIQYF. The entire variable domain, with the rest obtained from reference TRBV5-1 and TRBJ2-4, is as follows: KAGVTQTPRYLIKTRGQQVTLSCSPISGHRSVSWYQQTPGQGLQFLFEYFSETQRNKGNFPGRFSGRQFSNSRSEMNVSTLELGDSALYLCASSLAGLARENIQYFGAGTRLSVL.

The chain couples TRBV5-1 to TRBJ2-1; 9 positions match TRBD2. The CDR3 contains 15 residues. V lost 3 bases, J lost 3 bases, and 4 bases stayed unmatched. CDR1 SGHRS and CDR2 YFSETQ come from the germline V gene. The CDR3 nucleotides read TGCGCCAGCAGCTGGGTGCGGGGGGGCTACAATGAGCAGTTCTTC. It yields the protein CASSWVRGGYNEQFF.

This clonotype was detected only a few times. The chain recombines TRBV13 with TRBJ2-5, with 7 bases fitting TRBD2. Matching the DNA end better, TRBJ2-7 makes the J call doubtful. CDR3 size: 13 residues. Germline CDR1 reads PRHDT; CDR2 reads FYEKMQ (reference sequence). DNA for the CDR3: TGTGCCAGCACCCTCACTAGCGAAGGCGAGCAGTACTTC. Amino acid sequence: CASTLTSEGEQYF.